Below are 25 T cell receptor beta chains sequenced from a single sample in a study of T cells in Graves' hyperthyroidism and ophthalmopathy. What was amplified from RNA transcripts were TCR beta CDR3 regions. The HTBI set primed first-round TCR CDR3 RT-PCR. TCRdb recomputed calls from the multiplex PCR reads with MiXCR, one row per CDR3 protein. The profile shows around 440,000 distinct CDR3 sequences, approximately 14% of them singletons. Sequenced input: blood. All receptors come from a woman between 18 and 29 years old with Graves' hyperthyroidism.

This clonotype has more than one count but fewer than ten. The V gene is TRBV7-9, the J gene TRBJ2-3; no firm D call. The CDR3 sequence is 13 residues long. Trimming took 1 base from V and 6 from J, leaving 8 bases between them. CDR1 and CDR2 (germline): SEHNR, FQNEAQ (reference sequence). The CDR3 sequence: CASSLGTLDTQYF. The CDR3 nucleotides read TGTGCCAGCAGCTTAGGGACGTTGGATACGCAGTATTTT.

This clonotype was seen only a few times. The chain couples TRBV6-1 to TRBJ1-5; D is unclear. Germline CDR1 reads MNHNS; CDR2 reads SASEGT. V lost 6 bases to trimming and J lost 2 bases, with 14 bases between them. This CDR3 has 15 amino acids. The chain's CDR3 is CASRDDSGGNQPQHF. CDR3 nucleotide sequence: TGTGCCAGCAGGGATGACTCGGGAGGCAATCAGCCCCAGCATTTT.

There are many counts of this clonotype. The chain links TRBV29-1 to TRBJ2-7; 11 nucleotides align to TRBD2. Germline CDR1 SQVTM, CDR2 ANQGSEA. There are 14 residues in the CDR3. V was pared by 3 bases and J by 6 bases, with 7 bases of the junction left unmatched. The CDR3 protein is CSVDELAGGGEQYF. The CDR3, as DNA: TGCAGCGTTGACGAGCTAGCGGGGGGCGGCGAGCAGTACTTC.

The sample holds many counts of this clonotype. The chain is built from TRBV5-8 and TRBJ1-2; D remains ambiguous. V was cut by 5 bases and J by 6 bases, with 17 bases left in between. In germline, CDR1 is SGHTS, CDR2 YDEGEE. This CDR3 has 14 amino acids. DNA for the CDR3: TGTGCCAGCAGTGTTGAATCGCGAAGGGATGGCTACACCTTC. Its protein is CASSVESRRDGYTF.

Many counts were recorded for this clonotype. The chain joins TRBV13 to TRBJ1-2; D not certain. Trimming stripped 1 base from V and 5 bases from J, with 14 bases between. Per the germline V gene, CDR1 is PRHDT and CDR2 is FYEKMQ (reference sequence). CDR3 length: 15 residues. The CDR3 here is CASSLAEPWWYGYTF. The CDR3 DNA is TGTGCCAGCAGCTTAGCCGAGCCGTGGTGGTATGGCTACACCTTC.

The rearrangement uses TRBV3-1 and TRBJ2-5; tentative D call: TRBD2 (6 bases). CDR3 length equals 14 residues. The V gene lost 6 bases and the J gene lost 4 bases, with 15 bases spanning the gap. Per the germline V gene, CDR1 is LGHDT and CDR2 is YNNKEL (reference sequence). The CDR3 bases are TGTGCCAGCAGTTACGGTGGTAGCGGAGAGACCCAGTACTTC. It yields the protein CASSYGGSGETQYF.

Many counts were recorded for this clonotype. The chain employs TRBV7-2 and TRBJ2-5; TRBD2 is a possible D gene (5 bases). The ends were cut back, 5 bases at V and 5 bases at J, with 18 bases in the middle. Germline values: CDR1 SGHTA, CDR2 FQGNSA. CDR3 size: 15 residues. Written as DNA, the CDR3 is TGTGCCAGCAGCGTCGCGCGGGCCTACATGGAGACCCAGTACTTC. It codes for CASSVARAYMETQYF.

This clonotype was counted at least ten times. V and J are TRBV19 and TRBJ2-7, with 7 positions matching TRBD2. The V and J ends lost 4 bases and 6 bases, in that order; junction bases with no gene match: 3. Per germline, CDR1 LNHDA and CDR2 SQIVND (reference sequence). The CDR3 sequence is 12 residues long. This chain's CDR3 is CASSTTSREQYF. CDR3 in DNA: TGTGCCAGTAGTACGACTAGCCGCGAGCAGTACTTC.

The rearrangement uses TRBV29-1 and TRBJ2-2; perhaps TRBD1 as D (5 bases). Germline V gives CDR1 SQVTM, CDR2 ANQGSEA. CDR3 length: 15 residues. The ends were cut back, 5 bases at V and 0 bases at J, with 13 bases in the middle. CDR3 in amino acids: CSVTSQETNTGELFF. CDR3 DNA: TGCAGCGTTACCTCACAGGAGACGAACACCGGGGAGCTGTTTTTT.

This clonotype has at least ten counts. The rearrangement links TRBV29-1 to TRBJ2-5; 9 bases map to TRBD1. The trim removed 7 bases at V and 4 bases at J, leaving 10 bases unmatched. CDR1 SQVTM and CDR2 ANQGSEA come from the germline V gene. The CDR3 is made up of 14 amino acids. CDR3 amino acids: CSGQGQGLSETQYF. CDR3 DNA: TGCAGCGGACAGGGACAGGGTCTTTCAGAGACCCAGTACTTC.

The table lists this clonotype with a few counts. The chain couples TRBV10-3 to TRBJ2-1; D not certain. Trimming pared 3 bases from V and 4 bases from J, leaving 19 bases between. Germline loops: CDR1 ENHRY, CDR2 SYGVKD. This CDR3 spans 17 amino acids. In DNA form, the CDR3 reads TGTGCCATCAGTGAAGGGTATCTGGGGATAGGTTACAATGAGCAGTTCTTC. As protein: CAISEGYLGIGYNEQFF.

V and J are TRBV5-1 and TRBJ1-1; no firm D call. CDR1 and CDR2 from the germline V gene are SGHRS and YFSETQ. The CDR3 has 15 amino acids. V was trimmed by 0 bases and J by 2 bases, leaving 11 bases between them. CDR3 residues: CASSLGVRSNTEAFF. The CDR3 DNA reads TGCGCCAGCAGCTTGGGTGTCAGGTCAAACACTGAAGCTTTCTTT.

The genes are TRBV29-1 and TRBJ2-1; perhaps TRBD2 as D (5 bases). CDR1 and CDR2 from the germline V gene are SQVTM and ANQGSEA. The length of the CDR3 is 10 residues. Trimming left V 5 bases short and J 8 bases short, with 7 bases between. The CDR3 is CSVIGDEQFF. In DNA, the CDR3 is TGCAGCGTTATCGGGGATGAGCAGTTCTTC.

This chain links TRBV6-6 with TRBJ2-6; D call uncertain. The germline V gene encodes CDR1 MNHNY and CDR2 SVGAGI (reference sequence). The CDR3 loop spans 18 amino acids. V was trimmed by 0 bases and J by 0 bases, leaving 12 bases between them. In DNA form, the CDR3 reads TGTGCCAGCAGTTACTCGTTGCCAGGTAGCTCTGGGGCCAACGTCCTGACTTTC. It specifies CASSYSLPGSSGANVLTF.

The chain uses TRBV4-3 and TRBJ2-4; 11 bases fit TRBD2. J gave up 4 bases and V 1 base, and 6 bases lay outside the gene matches. The germline gives CDR1 LGHNA, CDR2 YSLEER. The CDR3 is made up of 17 amino acids. For the CDR3, the DNA is TGCGCCAGCAGCCAAGGCTTTAGCGGGGGGGCAAAAAACATTCAGTACTTC. Protein sequence: CASSQGFSGGAKNIQYF.

The sample holds many counts of this clonotype. The rearrangement uses TRBV9 and TRBJ1-2; D uncertain. CDR3 size: 16 residues. V lost 3 bases and J 6 bases, leaving 21 bases between the germline ends. In germline, CDR1 is SGDLS, CDR2 YYNGEE. The CDR3 DNA is TGTGCCAGCAGCGCTTATGAGGTAGAGACATCGGATGGCTACACCTTC. As protein: CASSAYEVETSDGYTF.

Ten or more counts support this clonotype. V usage is TRBV7-2 and J usage is TRBJ2-7, with unresolved D. This CDR3 region has 12 residues. Trimming shortened V by 4 bases and J by 2 bases, and 6 bases separated the two germline ends. The germline V gene has CDR1 SGHTA and CDR2 FQGNSA. CDR3 DNA sequence: TGTGCCAGCAGCTGGTCACCCTACGAGCAGTACTTC. Translation gives CASSWSPYEQYF.

The chain couples TRBV5-6 to TRBJ1-3, with D possibly being TRBD1 (5 bases). The CDR3 has 18 amino acids. The germline CDR1 and CDR2 sequences are SGHDT and YYEEEE. Trimming shortened V by 0 bases and J by 3 bases, and 19 bases separated the two germline ends. CDR3 DNA sequence: TGTGCCAGCAGCTTGGCCCAGATGGGGGTAGTTTTTGGAAACACCATATATTTT. This encodes CASSLAQMGVVFGNTIYF.

In this sample, this clonotype turned up a few times. The genes are TRBV4-2 and TRBJ2-7; 9 bases agree with TRBD2. The CDR3 runs to 17 residues. V was clipped by 4 bases and J by 3 bases; unmatched bases: 13. In germline, CDR1 is LGHNA, CDR2 YNFKEQ. The CDR3 coding sequence is TGTGCCAGCAGCCCGGGGGCGGGGGGGCCTGTTCACTACGAGCAGTACTTC. This translates into CASSPGAGGPVHYEQYF.

In its sample, this clonotype was seen many times. The rearrangement uses TRBV6-2 or TRBV6-3 and TRBJ2-7; D is perhaps TRBD1 (5 bases). The germline V gene encodes CDR1 MNHEY and CDR2 SVGEGT. V gave up 0 bases and J gave up 1 base, with 13 bases separating them. The CDR3 is 16 amino acids. The CDR3 protein is CASSYSTRQGSYEQYF. The CDR3 DNA reads TGTGCCAGCAGTTACTCGACTCGGCAGGGTTCCTACGAGCAGTACTTC.

This clonotype showed up just a few times. The junction does not match germline at one end; this may be a read error. The genes are TRBV7-2 and TRBJ2-7, with a possible D match to TRBD2 (5 bases). The CDR3 totals 11 residues. Germline V CDR1 and CDR2: SGHTA, FQGNSA. CDR3 sequence reads: CASSFDYKQYF. CDR3 coding DNA: TGTGCCAGCAGCTTCGACTACAAGCAGTACTTC.

This chain uses TRBV10-3 with TRBJ1-5; D not resolved. V was trimmed by 3 bases and J by 4 bases, leaving 10 bases between them. This CDR3 has 14 residues. The germline V gene has CDR1 ENHRY and CDR2 SYGVKD. The CDR3 sequence: CAISEQGMNQPQHF. In nucleotides, the CDR3 is TGTGCCATCAGTGAACAAGGGATGAATCAGCCCCAGCATTTT.

This clonotype was seen only a few times. This sequence may be a read error, since a much larger clone differs from it by one base. The CDR3 bases are TGCAGCGTTGAGGCAGAGGGTATCTCTGGAAACACCATATATTTT. Protein product: CSVEAEGISGNTIYF. The rearrangement uses TRBV29-1 and TRBJ1-3; D not resolved. Germline CDR1 and CDR2: SQVTM and ANQGSEA. Between the trimmed V and J ends, which lost 3 bases and 0 bases, there was a span of 12 bases. The CDR3 covers 15 residues.

This clonotype appeared many times. This rearrangement joins TRBV5-1 to TRBJ2-2; D uncertain. Germline-derived CDR1 and CDR2 are SGHRS and YFSETQ. The CDR3 length is 12 residues. Trimming left V 2 bases short and J 8 bases short, with 7 bases between. The CDR3 coding sequence is TGCGCCAGCAGCTTAGAGAAAGGGGAGCTGTTTTTT. Protein product: CASSLEKGELFF.

The chain uses TRBV4-1 and TRBJ2-7, with D possibly being TRBD2 (5 bases). Germline V gene data show CDR1 as MGHRA and CDR2 as YSYEKL. This CDR3 is built from 14 residues. V was clipped by 3 bases and J by 5 bases, with 14 bases between them. CDR3 nucleotide sequence: TGCGCCAGCAGCCACCCAAGGTCGGGGAACGAGCAGTACTTC. Protein: CASSHPRSGNEQYF.